Following are 27 T cell receptor beta chains from one sample sequenced in a study of T cells in women clearing cervical HPV infection. The method was immunoSEQ multiplex PCR; TCRdb's version includes in-frame clones alone and lacks a portion of them. This sample contains 46,000 or so clones. Source material: blood buffy coat. Every receptor here comes from a woman between 18 and 75 years old with a cervical HPV16 infection that either progressed to CIN3+ or cleared (not recorded which).

Notes on this clone: The read halts 3 residues ahead of the CDR3 end, with the missing end drawn from the germline J gene. The chain carries TRBV5-1 and TRBJ2-1; 8 nucleotides line up with TRBD2. The CDR3 contains 16 residues. The V and J ends lost 4 bases and 2 bases, in that order; junction bases with no gene match: 8. CDR1 is SGHRS and CDR2 is YFSETQ in the germline V gene. This CDR3 reads CASSRLGLATYNEQFF. The sequenced CDR3 bases are TGCGCCAGCAGCCGCCTTGGACTAGCCACCTACAATGAG.

As concerns this clone: The missing CDR3 end, 3 residues past where the read stops, is filled in from the germline J gene. The V gene is TRBV12-5, the J gene TRBJ2-1; no definite D call. This CDR3 contains 14 residues. Trimming stripped 1 base from V and 2 bases from J, with 6 bases between. The germline gives CDR1 LGHNT, CDR2 FRNRAP. The CDR3 here is CASGLDTTYNEQFF. CDR3 bases read: TGTGCTAGTGGTTTGGACACCACCTACAATGAG.

Comment on this clone: Read data end 3 residues before the CDR3 end; the end is taken from the germline J gene. V and J are TRBV2 and TRBJ1-5, with D possibly TRBD1 on 5 matching bases. V lost 6 bases and J 1 base, leaving 13 bases between the germline ends. Germline CDR1 reads SNHLY; CDR2 reads FYNNEI. The CDR3 consists of 15 residues. CDR3 in amino acids: CASRELGGSNQPQHF. The CDR3 DNA, read in part, is TGTGCCAGCAGAGAGCTTGGGGGGAGCAATCAGCCC.

Worth noting for this clone: The read ends 3 residues early relative to the CDR3; the germline J gene fills the gap. The chain combines TRBV19 with TRBJ1-2, with 11 nucleotides matching TRBD1. The V gene's germline CDR1 is LNHDA and CDR2 SQIVND (reference sequence). This CDR3 region has 15 residues. CDR3 bases read: TGTGCCAGTAGTATGGGGGACAGGGGGTTTTACGAC. It is translated as CASSMGDRGFYD. The entire CDR3 protein is CASSMGDRGFYDYTF.

In the case of this clone: Sequencing ends 3 residues short of the CDR3 end; the germline J gene provides the rest. V is TRBV28 and J is TRBJ2-1, with 7 bases fitting TRBD2. The trim removed 2 bases at V and 4 bases at J, leaving 11 bases unmatched. This CDR3 is 17 amino acids long. Germline values: CDR1 MDHEN, CDR2 SYDVKM. The CDR3 sequence: CASSLPTSGAGYNEQFF. Partial CDR3 DNA: TGTGCCAGCAGTTTACCGACTTCAGGAGCGGGATACAATGAG.

About this clone: The CDR3 extends 3 residues past the end of the read, so its final part is completed from the germline J gene. The J gene is TRBJ1-1, the V gene TRBV19, with unresolved D. V was trimmed by 6 bases and J by 7 bases, leaving 9 bases between them. The CDR3 contains 11 residues. Germline V gene lookup returns CDR1 LNHDA and CDR2 SQIVND (reference sequence). The CDR3 bases that were read are TGTGCCAGTAGGGGCCGGTATGAA. Residues: CASRGRYE. The complete CDR3 sequence is CASRGRYEAFF.

Points on this clone: The read ends 3 residues early relative to the CDR3; the germline J gene fills the gap. J is TRBJ1-1 and V is TRBV30; no firm D call. The CDR3 contains 13 residues. Trimming removed 2 bases from V and 0 bases from J, with 7 bases in between. Germline CDR1 reads GTSNPN; CDR2 reads SVGIG (reference sequence). The part of the CDR3 DNA that was read is TGTGCCTGGAGTCCCAGGATGAACACTGAA. Its protein is CAWSPRMNTE. The CDR3 in full is CAWSPRMNTEAFF.

Comments on this clone: The CDR3 end falls 3 residues outside the read, so it is completed with the germline J gene. The chain joins TRBV5-1 to TRBJ2-7; 7 nucleotides line up with TRBD1. Germline assignment: CDR1 SGHRS and CDR2 YFSETQ. With V trimmed by 4 bases and J by 2 bases, 6 bases remained unmatched. This CDR3 spans 14 amino acids. The CDR3 region is CASSQTGQAYEQYF. The DNA read from the CDR3 is TGCGCCAGCAGCCAAACCGGACAGGCCTACGAG.

For this clone: The CDR3 end lies 3 residues beyond the end of the read and is filled in from the germline J gene. This chain uses TRBV19 with TRBJ1-1, with D tentatively TRBD1 (6 bases). The CDR3 is made up of 15 amino acids. Germline values: CDR1 LNHDA, CDR2 SQIVND (reference sequence). Trimming cost V 7 bases and J 0 bases, with 15 bases left between them. The chain's CDR3 is CASMIQGSMNTEAFF. The covered CDR3 bases are TGTGCCAGTATGATACAGGGTTCCATGAACACTGAA.

With respect to this clone: Read sequence stops 3 residues before the CDR3 end, and the germline J gene provides the missing end. The chain couples TRBV2 to TRBJ2-1; the match to TRBD2 covers 12 bases. The CDR3 totals 15 residues. V was clipped by 2 bases and J by 6 bases; unmatched bases: 2. Germline CDR1 is SNHLY and CDR2 is FYNNEI. CDR3 in amino acids: CASSELAGGGNEQFF. The part of the CDR3 DNA that was read is TGTGCCAGCAGTGAACTAGCGGGAGGGGGCAATGAG.

Note on this clone: The read terminates 3 residues ahead of where the CDR3 ends, so the germline J gene completes it. V and J are TRBV7-9 and TRBJ2-7; D remains ambiguous. The V end was cut by 1 base, the J end by 6 bases, with 7 bases between. The CDR3 runs to 12 residues. Germline loops: CDR1 SEHNR, CDR2 FQNEAQ (reference sequence). Here the CDR3 reads CASSLEGTEQYF. The DNA read from the CDR3 is TGTGCCAGCAGCTTAGAAGGCACCGAG.

Details on this clone: The observed sequence ends 3 residues before the CDR3 terminus, with the missing tail filled in from the germline J gene. This chain joins TRBV19 and TRBJ2-2; a possible D gene is TRBD2 (5 bases). Per the germline V gene, CDR1 is LNHDA and CDR2 is SQIVND (reference sequence). This CDR3 has 14 residues. Deletions cut 3 bases from V and 4 bases from J, with 9 bases between. The CDR3 protein is CASSITGITGELFF. The part of the CDR3 DNA that was read is TGTGCCAGTAGTATCACGGGGATCACCGGGGAG.

A word on this clone: The CDR3 is cut off 3 residues early in the read; its end comes from the germline J gene. The chain links TRBV5-4 to TRBJ1-6, with a possible D match to TRBD1 (5 bases). This CDR3 is 14 amino acids long. The germline V gene has CDR1 SGHNT and CDR2 YYREEE (reference sequence). V lost 4 bases to trimming and J lost 10 bases, with 15 bases between them. CDR3 region: CASSLGRGESPLHF. The sequenced part of the CDR3 DNA is TGTGCCAGCAGCCTTGGAAGGGGAGAATCACCC.

Regarding this clone: The read ends 3 residues shy of where the CDR3 ends; the end is completed using the germline J gene. The rearrangement uses TRBV7-8 and TRBJ1-5, with D possibly matching TRBD1 (5 bases). The CDR3 is 16 amino acids. CDR1 is SGHVS, CDR2 FQNEAQ, per germline. V lost 3 bases and J 7 bases, leaving 19 bases between the germline ends. CDR3 DNA, as far as it was read: TGTGCCAGCAGCTTCGGAGAGAATCGGGGGGGACAGCCC. Translation gives CASSFGENRGGQP. The entire CDR3 reads CASSFGENRGGQPQHF.

On this clone itself: The observed sequence ends 3 residues before the CDR3 terminus, with the missing tail filled in from the germline J gene. The J gene is TRBJ2-7, the V gene TRBV10-3; D is uncertain. Trimming left V 0 bases short and J 4 bases short, with 4 bases between. This CDR3 region has 12 residues. Germline-derived CDR1 and CDR2 are ENHRY and SYGVKD. CDR3 residues: CAISESPYEQYF. CDR3 bases read: TGTGCCATCAGTGAGTCCCCGTACGAG.

Worth noting for this clone: The read falls 3 residues short of the CDR3 end, and the missing part is taken from the germline J gene. The chain has TRBV20-1 and TRBJ2-7, with D unclear. Trimming left V 3 bases short and J 2 bases short, with 8 bases between. Per the germline V gene, CDR1 is DFQATT and CDR2 is SNEGSKA (reference sequence). This CDR3 comprises 12 residues. CDR3 loop: CSASGGAYEQYF. Partial CDR3 DNA: TGCAGTGCTAGCGGCGGAGCCTACGAG.

On this clone itself: The read stops 3 residues short of the end of the CDR3; the missing end is completed from the germline J gene. V and J are TRBV18 and TRBJ2-2; 10 nucleotides align to TRBD1. Per germline, CDR1 KGHSH and CDR2 LQKENI. Germline trimming cut 3 bases from V and 1 base from J; bases unmatched to any gene: 2. This CDR3 has 16 residues. The part of the CDR3 DNA that was read is TGTGCCAGCTCACCTTGGACAGGGGGGAACACCGGGGAG. It specifies CASSPWTGGNTGE. The CDR3 in full is CASSPWTGGNTGELFF.

Remarks on this clone: The read terminates 3 residues before the CDR3 end, so the remaining end is supplied by the germline J gene. The V gene is TRBV23-1, the J gene TRBJ1-1; 9 positions match TRBD1. TRBV23-1 has ORF status, its function being uncertain. The CDR3 loop spans 13 amino acids. The ends lost 10 bases at V and 5 bases at J; junction bases unmatched: 8. CDR3 amino acids: CAIPDRGETEAFF. CDR3 DNA, as far as it was read: TGCGCCATCCCGGACAGGGGAGAAACTGAA.

The CDR3 spells CASSSAGTGAEEYTF. The sequenced CDR3 bases are TGTGCCAGCAGCTCCGCCGGGACAGGGGCGGAAGAG. The V and J genes are TRBV7-8 and TRBJ1-2; 10 bases are a match to TRBD1. The sequenced fragment ends 3 residues before the CDR3 boundary, so the rest is inferred from the germline J gene. The CDR3 has 15 residues. CDR1 SGHVS and CDR2 FQNEAQ come from the germline V gene.

Points on this clone: The read terminates 3 residues ahead of where the CDR3 ends, so the germline J gene completes it. The rearrangement joins TRBV14 to TRBJ1-4; 8 bases are shared with TRBD1. V shed 2 bases, J shed 8 bases, and the junction held 7 bases outside the gene matches. CDR3 length: 15 amino acids. Germline V CDR1 and CDR2: SGHDN, FVKESK. This CDR3 is CASSQLGRGPEKLFF. CDR3 DNA, as far as it was read: TGTGCCAGCAGCCAATTGGGCAGGGGGCCGGAAAAA.

Regarding this clone: From the germline J gene comes the end of the CDR3, since the read stops 3 residues before it. The chain couples TRBV7-2 to TRBJ2-3, with TRBD1 matching 9 bases. This CDR3 has 15 amino acids. Germline V gene lookup returns CDR1 SGHTA and CDR2 FQGNSA. The sequenced CDR3 bases are TGTGCCAGCAGCCTTCGCGGAGGACAGGGGAGAACG. It translates to CASSLRGGQGRT. The whole CDR3 region reads CASSLRGGQGRTQYF.

A note on this clone: Coverage ceases 3 residues before the CDR3 finishes, and the germline J gene fills in the end. V usage is TRBV30 and J usage is TRBJ1-2; D is ambiguous. From germline, CDR1 is GTSNPN and CDR2 SVGIG (reference sequence). This CDR3 is 14 amino acids long. CDR3 DNA, as far as it was read: TGTGCCTGGAGTGCGAACACCATTAAAGATACC. Protein product: CAWSANTIKDT. The whole CDR3 reads CAWSANTIKDTYTF.

The sequenced part of the CDR3 DNA is TGTGCCAGCAGTGAAAATACCGGGACAGCAGGCTACGAG. It translates to CASSENTGTAGYE. The full CDR3 protein reads CASSENTGTAGYEQYF. The chain couples TRBV6-1 to TRBJ2-7, with 7 bases identical to TRBD1. The missing CDR3 end, 3 residues past where the read stops, is filled in from the germline J gene. This CDR3 contains 16 residues. J lost 3 bases, V lost 2 bases, and 10 bases had no gene match. Germline CDR1 reads MNHNS; CDR2 reads SASEGT.

A note on this clone: Read sequence stops 3 residues before the CDR3 end, and the germline J gene provides the missing end. V gene TRBV13 combines with J gene TRBJ1-1, with D possibly TRBD1 on 5 matching bases. Trimming removed 2 bases from V and 3 bases from J, with 10 bases in between. CDR1 PRHDT and CDR2 FYEKMQ come from the germline V gene (reference sequence). CDR3 length equals 14 residues. The sequenced CDR3 bases are TGTGCCAGCAGCTTAAATTGGGGGGACACTGAA. Its protein product is CASSLNWGDTE. The entire CDR3 reads CASSLNWGDTEAFF.

In regard to this clone: The read gets to within 3 residues of the CDR3 end, and the germline J gene fills in the rest. The chain carries TRBV19 and TRBJ1-5; 8 nucleotides line up with TRBD1. The junction had 6 bases not matched to a gene; V was cut back by 5 bases and J by 3 bases. The germline V gene encodes CDR1 LNHDA and CDR2 SQIVND (reference sequence). This CDR3 has 15 residues. Partial CDR3 DNA: TGTGCCAGTAGTGTCAGGACAGGGAACAATCAGCCC. Its protein product is CASSVRTGNNQP. The whole CDR3 protein is CASSVRTGNNQPQHF.

As to this clone: The read terminates 3 residues before the CDR3 end, so the remaining end is supplied by the germline J gene. The chain is built from TRBV11-3 and TRBJ1-1, with TRBD1 as a possible D gene (6 bases). V was shortened by 7 bases and J by 3 bases, with 15 bases between the two germline ends. This CDR3 region has 14 residues. Germline CDR1 is SGHNT and CDR2 is YENEEA. The CDR3 DNA, read in part, is TGTGCCAGCAAAAAAAGGGGGGGGGACACTGAA. This sequence encodes CASKKRGGDTE. The complete CDR3 sequence is CASKKRGGDTEAFF.

Judged by frequency, this clone is medium-sized. The missing CDR3 end, 3 residues past where the read stops, is filled in from the germline J gene. The chain is built from TRBV5-4 and TRBJ1-4; weak D call: TRBD1 (6 bases). This CDR3 spans 16 amino acids. Trimming took off 0 bases at V and 7 bases at J, with 16 bases between the two ends. Germline V gene lookup returns CDR1 SGHNT and CDR2 YYREEE (reference sequence). The CDR3 bases that were read are TGTGCCAGCAGCTTGGCCGGAGGGGGTAAAGGTGAAAAA. This gives the protein CASSLAGGGKGEK. The full-length CDR3 reads as CASSLAGGGKGEKLFF.